This entry concerns a single T cell receptor beta chain. The antigen is unknown. These data are taken from a study of lymphopenia after photon versus proton radiotherapy. Findings and caveats of the study: Larger post-nadir TCR diversity loss correlated inversely with survival in deceased patients. Photon-treated patients lost naive T cells and TCR diversity; proton-treated stayed stable.

The CDR3 totals 13 residues. V trimming: 7 bases; J trimming: 4 bases; junction bases outside the gene matches: 4. Germline V gene sequence: CDR1 SGDLS, CDR2 YYNGEE. The assay was immunoSEQ multiplex PCR, and TCRdb's table has in-frame clones only and misses some. The sample shows 150,000 to 200,000 clones, about 88% of them seen only once. The TCR originated in a man aged 50 to 59 with gastric cancer. This chain uses TRBV9 with TRBJ2-7, with TRBD2 matching 11 bases. Sample: peripheral blood, taken from a patient treated with photon-based radiotherapy. CDR3 sequence reads: CASGSSGGYEQYF. The CDR3 nucleotides read TGTGCCAGCGGGTCTAGCGGGGGGTACGAGCAGTACTTC.